A selection of T cell receptor beta chains follows, all from one sample in a study of blood T cell repertoires in COVID-19. The table came from immunoSEQ multiplex PCR; TCRdb's copy has only in-frame clones and leaves some out. The sample records some 300,000 clones, approximately 90% being singletons. Source material: peripheral blood. These receptor sequences come from a woman aged 45-65 years with COVID-19, enrolled during active disease. CDR3s include the opening cysteine and the closing phenylalanine or tryptophan. Each record gives: CDR3 length, clone size, J gene, V gene, D gene, CDR3 DNA, CDR3 protein. The D gene is left open where the match is weak. The size entry is marked missing in some rows and otherwise reads once, few, many or a size class.

length: 13
size: NA
J: TRBJ1-4
V: TRBV6-5
D: NA
DNA: TGTGCCAGCAACAGGGATCCTAATGAAAAACTGTTTTTT
CDR3: CASNRDPNEKLFF

length: 15
size: NA
J: TRBJ1-1
V: TRBV18
D: TRBD1
DNA: TGTGCCAGCTCACCAAACAGGGGGGTTGACACTGAAGCTTTCTTT
CDR3: CASSPNRGVDTEAFF

length: 16
size: NA
J: TRBJ1-2
V: TRBV11-2
D: TRBD1
DNA: TGTGCCAGCAGCCGGGGGGTGGGACAGGGGCACTATGGCTACACCTTC
CDR3: CASSRGVGQGHYGYTF

length: 13
size: once
J: TRBJ1-4
V: TRBV9
D: NA
DNA: TGTGCCAGCAGCGTAGATGAGGGCAAAGCACTGTTTTTT
CDR3: CASSVDEGKALFF

length: 14
size: NA
J: TRBJ1-2
V: TRBV19
D: NA
DNA: TGTGCCAGTAGTATAGTATCCGACCTTAGCGGCTACACCTTC
CDR3: CASSIVSDLSGYTF

length: 14
size: NA
J: TRBJ2-3
V: TRBV7-2
D: NA
DNA: TGTGCCAGCAGCTTTAGCGCCGGAACAGATACGCAGTATTTT
CDR3: CASSFSAGTDTQYF

length: 15
size: few
J: TRBJ2-1
V: TRBV9
D: TRBD2
DNA: TGTGCCAGCGGGTTAGCGGGAGAGTCCTACAATGAGCAGTTCTTC
CDR3: CASGLAGESYNEQFF

length: 12
size: NA
J: TRBJ2-7
V: TRBV24-1
D: NA
DNA: TGTGCCACCAGTGATCTAGTAGGAGGGTGGTACTTC
CDR3: CATSDLVGGWYF

length: 16
size: NA
J: TRBJ2-7
V: TRBV27
D: TRBD2
DNA: TGTGCCAGCAGTTCGAGACTAGCGGGCTCGATCTACGAGCAGTACTTC
CDR3: CASSSRLAGSIYEQYF

length: 15
size: NA
J: TRBJ2-7
V: TRBV11-1
D: TRBD1
DNA: TGTGCCAGCAGCTTACCGGGACAGGGAGACTACGAGCAGTACTTC
CDR3: CASSLPGQGDYEQYF

length: 15
size: NA
J: TRBJ2-1
V: TRBV6-1
D: NA
DNA: TGTGCCAGCAGTGAATCCGGGACTGACTACAATGAGCAGTTCTTC
CDR3: CASSESGTDYNEQFF

length: 15
size: once
J: TRBJ1-2
V: TRBV9
D: TRBD1
DNA: TGTGCCAGCAGCGGAAGGGGACAGCTCAACTATGGCTACACCTTC
CDR3: CASSGRGQLNYGYTF

length: 15
size: NA
J: TRBJ2-5
V: TRBV6-5
D: TRBD2
DNA: TGTGCCAGCAGGTGGACTAGCGGGAGTGGGGAGACCCAGTACTTC
CDR3: CASRWTSGSGETQYF

length: 13
size: NA
J: TRBJ2-5
V: TRBV12-3/TRBV12-4
D: NA
DNA: TGTGCCAGCAGTTTGTCTATGCAAGAGACCCAGTACTTC
CDR3: CASSLSMQETQYF